A selection of T cell receptor beta chains follows, all from one sample in a study of blood T cell repertoires in COVID-19. Profiled with immunoSEQ multiplex PCR; TCRdb holds only in-frame clones, not every one. The sample carries 200,000 to 250,000 clones, around four fifths recorded once. Sequenced material: peripheral blood. These receptor sequences come from a woman over 75 with COVID-19, enrolled during active disease. Both conserved end residues are part of each CDR3. The D gene is left open where the match is weak. Clone size is given for some rows only: seen once, a few or many times, or a class if the clone is expanded.

J gene | V gene | CDR3 length | clone size | D gene | CDR3 protein | CDR3 DNA
TRBJ1-2 | TRBV3-1/TRBV3-2 | 14 | - | - | CASSPGVGGYGYTF | TGTGCCAGCAGCCCGGGGGTCGGTGGCTATGGCTACACCTTC
TRBJ1-5 | TRBV28 | 15 | - | TRBD1 | CASSFTTGGNQPQHF | TGTGCCAGCAGTTTTACGACAGGGGGCAATCAGCCCCAGCATTTT
TRBJ1-2 | TRBV30 | 13 | - | - | CAWRRGREDGYTF | TGTGCCTGGAGGAGAGGGCGGGAGGATGGCTACACCTTC
TRBJ1-2 | TRBV5-6 | 17 | - | TRBD1 | CASSRRTGGLSVIDYTF | TGTGCCAGCAGCCGTCGCACAGGGGGATTGTCGGTTATTGACTACACCTTC
TRBJ2-1 | TRBV5-3 | 23 | once | TRBD2 | CARSSPRTSEWARCTNIHNEQFF | TGTGCCAGAAGCTCGCCCCGGACTAGCGAATGGGCAAGGTGCACAAATATACACAATGAGCAGTTCTTC
TRBJ2-7 | TRBV3-1/TRBV3-2 | 14 | - | TRBD2 | CASSQGGGRYEQYF | TGTGCCAGCAGCCAGGGGGGGGGACGTTACGAGCAGTACTTC
TRBJ2-2 | TRBV18 | 16 | - | TRBD1 | CASSPPAGGNTGELFF | TGTGCCAGCTCACCGCCGGCAGGGGGTAACACCGGGGAGCTGTTTTTT
TRBJ1-2 | TRBV6-2/TRBV6-3 | 14 | once | TRBD1 | CASSIRGLAYGYTF | TGTGCCAGCAGTATAAGGGGGCTGGCGTATGGCTACACCTTC
TRBJ2-5 | TRBV4-1 | 14 | - | - | CASSQPQRQETQYF | TGCGCCAGCAGTCAACCGCAGAGGCAAGAGACCCAGTACTTC
TRBJ1-6 | TRBV5-1 | 13 | few | - | CASSYRGESPLHF | TGCGCCAGCAGCTACCGGGGAGAATCACCCCTCCACTTT
TRBJ1-3 | TRBV30 | 16 | once | - | CAWTPRAAGSGSTIYF | TGTGCCTGGACCCCTAGGGCGGCCGGGAGCGGTAGCACCATATATTTT
TRBJ1-6 | TRBV7-9 | 13 | - | - | CAGRGDGNSPLHF | TGTGCCGGGAGGGGAGACGGTAATTCACCCCTCCACTTT
TRBJ2-7 | TRBV30 | 13 | - | - | CAWSVRYSYEQYF | TGTGCCTGGAGTGTCCGCTACTCCTACGAGCAGTACTTC
TRBJ2-5 | TRBV18 | 15 | - | TRBD1 | CASSPSRTGEETQYF | TGTGCCAGCTCACCCTCAAGGACAGGGGAAGAGACCCAGTACTTC
TRBJ1-1 | TRBV3-1/TRBV3-2 | 12 | - | - | CASSQLTGEAFF | TGTGCCAGCAGCCAACTGACAGGTGAAGCTTTCTTT
TRBJ1-1 | TRBV5-1 | 15 | - | TRBD1 | CASSSTGATNTEAFF | TGCGCCAGCAGCTCGACAGGGGCGACGAACACTGAAGCTTTCTTT
TRBJ1-1 | TRBV18 | 16 | - | TRBD1 | CASSPPGTAENTEAFF | TGTGCCAGCTCACCACCGGGGACAGCGGAGAACACTGAAGCTTTCTTT
TRBJ2-5 | TRBV19 | 12 | - | - | CASARGQETQYF | TGTGCCAGTGCGAGGGGGCAAGAGACCCAGTACTTC
TRBJ1-2 | TRBV18 | 17 | - | - | CASSPSSVQGTSYGYTF | TGTGCCAGCTCACCAAGTTCGGTTCAGGGTACGAGCTATGGCTACACCTTC
TRBJ1-1 | TRBV27 | 13 | once | - | CASSSGGSTEAFF | TGTGCCAGCAGTTCGGGGGGGTCCACTGAAGCTTTCTTT
TRBJ2-7 | TRBV6-5 | 14 | once | TRBD1 | CASRGTGHFHEQYF | TGTGCCAGCAGAGGGACAGGGCATTTCCACGAGCAGTACTTC
TRBJ1-2 | TRBV14 | 15 | few | TRBD1 | CASSQAGQFQGGYTF | TGTGCCAGCAGCCAAGCGGGACAGTTCCAGGGGGGCTACACCTTC
TRBJ2-1 | TRBV18 | 13 | - | - | CASSPQGNNEQFF | TGTGCCAGCTCACCCCAGGGGAACAATGAGCAGTTCTTC
TRBJ1-6 | TRBV5-4 | 16 | - | TRBD1 | CASSFPGQVLNSPLHF | TGTGCCAGCAGCTTTCCGGGACAGGTCCTCAATTCACCCCTCCACTTT
TRBJ1-5 | TRBV4-1 | 17 | - | - | CASSQDSAGGRNQPQHF | TGCGCCAGCAGCCAAGATTCGGCAGGTGGCCGTAATCAGCCCCAGCATTTT
TRBJ1-3 | TRBV19 | 14 | - | - | CASRNTISGNTIYF | TGTGCCAGTAGGAACACCATCTCTGGAAACACCATATATTTT
TRBJ2-2 | TRBV15 | 17 | - | - | CATSKPRRGMNTGELFF | TGTGCCACCAGTAAACCGCGCAGGGGCATGAACACCGGGGAGCTGTTTTTT
TRBJ1-5 | TRBV12-5 | 12 | - | - | CASGSGGQPQHF | TGTGCTAGTGGTTCCGGGGGTCAGCCCCAGCATTTT
TRBJ2-1 | TRBV18 | 13 | - | TRBD1 | CASSPDRDNEQFF | TGTGCCAGCTCACCGGACAGGGACAATGAGCAGTTCTTC
TRBJ2-2 | TRBV27 | 18 | - | - | CASSPGQTLGRNTGELFF | TGTGCCAGCAGTCCCGGACAGACACTTGGGAGGAACACCGGGGAGCTGTTTTTT
TRBJ1-4 | TRBV30 | 16 | few | - | CAWSRGYGATNEKLFF | TGTGCCTGGAGTCGAGGGTACGGCGCAACTAATGAAAAACTGTTTTTT
TRBJ2-1 | TRBV7-3 | 14 | - | TRBD2 | CASSLGSGRDGQFF | TGTGCCAGCAGCTTAGGGAGCGGGAGGGATGGGCAGTTCTTC
TRBJ2-7 | TRBV7-8 | 16 | - | - | CASSLRRGAGIPEQYF | TGTGCCAGCAGCTTACGTCGGGGGGCAGGAATCCCTGAGCAGTACTTC
TRBJ1-1 | TRBV29-1 | 12 | few | - | CSVEVGRTEAFF | TGCAGCGTTGAGGTCGGTCGGACTGAAGCTTTCTTT
TRBJ1-4 | TRBV19 | 14 | - | - | CASSIYRPNEKLFF | TGTGCCAGTAGTATCTACAGGCCAAATGAAAAACTGTTTTTT
TRBJ1-3 | TRBV18 | 16 | - | - | CASSSGTLYSGNTIYF | TGTGCCAGCTCCTCGGGGACACTTTACTCTGGAAACACCATATATTTT
TRBJ2-1 | TRBV2 | 15 | - | TRBD1 | CASRTDRAAYNEQFF | TGTGCCAGCAGGACCGACAGGGCAGCGTACAATGAGCAGTTCTTC
TRBJ1-1 | TRBV19 | 14 | - | - | CASSIHQEGTEAFF | TGTGCCAGTAGTATACACCAGGAAGGTACTGAAGCTTTCTTT
TRBJ2-7 | TRBV5-4 | 13 | - | - | CASSLVSSHEQYF | TGTGCCAGCAGCTTGGTGAGTTCCCACGAGCAGTACTTC
TRBJ2-3 | TRBV30 | 13 | - | TRBD1 | CAWSRGSTDTQYF | TGTGCCTGGAGCAGGGGGAGCACAGATACGCAGTATTTT
TRBJ1-5 | TRBV18 | 14 | - | TRBD1 | CASSPTGGEQPQHF | TGTGCCAGCTCACCGACAGGGGGGGAGCAGCCCCAGCATTTT
TRBJ1-1 | TRBV29-1 | 14 | - | - | CSVVGQLKYTEAFF | TGCAGCGTTGTGGGACAACTGAAATACACTGAAGCTTTCTTT
TRBJ1-2 | TRBV28 | 14 | - | - | CASSLLTGGRGYTF | TGTGCCAGCAGTTTACTAACGGGAGGGCGAGGCTACACCTTC
TRBJ2-7 | TRBV4-1 | 15 | once | - | CASSRALGGAYEQYF | TGCGCCAGCAGCCGAGCCTTGGGCGGGGCCTACGAGCAGTACTTC
TRBJ1-1 | TRBV27 | 13 | - | TRBD1 | CASSLPTTGVAFF | TGTGCCAGCAGTTTACCGACGACAGGGGTAGCTTTCTTT
TRBJ2-4 | TRBV10-2 | 16 | - | - | CASSEGVGLAKNIQYF | TGCGCCAGCAGTGAGGGGGTGGGACTAGCCAAAAACATTCAGTACTTC
TRBJ2-2 | TRBV6-4 | 17 | - | - | CATPGNPLGKDTGELFF | TGTGCCACCCCGGGAAACCCCCTAGGTAAGGACACCGGGGAGCTGTTTTTT
TRBJ1-4 | TRBV29-1 | 14 | - | - | CSVEDNSSNEKLFF | TGCAGCGTTGAAGATAACAGTTCTAATGAAAAACTGTTTTTT